This entry lists 5 T cell receptor beta chains sequenced from one sample in a study of metastatic and nonmetastatic thyroid tumors. TCRdb called clones again from the PCR reads with MiXCR. Of approximately 16,000 clones in the sample, 25% to 30% were seen once. Each patient went into thyroid surgery without having received any treatment. The sequenced sample was tumor tissue. Source of these receptors: a male donor with papillary thyroid cancer or a benign thyroid nodule (not recorded which). Some clones in this sample may be carry-over from other donors' samples.

This clone was seen more than once but under ten times. The chain is built from TRBV19 and TRBJ2-7; D may match TRBD1 or TRBD2 (6 bases each). CDR1 and CDR2 from the germline V gene are LNHDA and SQIVND (reference sequence). V shed 10 bases and J shed 4 bases, with 17 bases lying between them. This CDR3 is built from 13 residues. The DNA of the CDR3 is TGTGCCACCGTAGCTGGAGGGGGGTACGAGCAGTACTTC. Protein: CATVAGGGYEQYF.

The rearrangement links TRBV20-1 to TRBJ2-5, with D possibly matching TRBD2 (5 bases). Germline CDR1 DFQATT, CDR2 SNEGSKA (reference sequence). The V end was cut by 0 bases, the J end by 5 bases, with 13 bases between. This CDR3 has 14 residues. CDR3 sequence reads: CSAREAPSLETQYF. CDR3 in DNA: TGCAGTGCTAGAGAGGCCCCTAGCTTGGAGACCCAGTACTTC.

This clone was picked up many times. CDR3 coding DNA: TGTGCCAGCTCGACTAGAGTGGAGACCCAGTACTTC. Translated, it gives CASSTRVETQYF. The chain joins TRBV28 to TRBJ2-5; perhaps TRBD2 as D (6 bases). The CDR3 totals 12 residues. From germline, CDR1 is MDHEN and CDR2 SYDVKM. V gave up 8 bases and J gave up 5 bases, with 12 bases separating them.

The genes are TRBV2 and TRBJ1-1, with D uncertain. V lost 5 bases and J lost 1, with 14 bases in between. CDR1 and CDR2 (germline): SNHLY, FYNNEI. CDR3 length: 15 amino acids. CDR3 region: CASSPRMAANTEAFF. The CDR3 coding sequence is TGTGCCAGCAGTCCCCGCATGGCAGCGAACACTGAAGCTTTCTTT.

This clone turned up a few times. The V gene is TRBV6-1, the J gene TRBJ1-1, with D possibly matching TRBD1 (5 bases). CDR3 length equals 14 residues. Germline V gene sequence: CDR1 MNHNS, CDR2 SASEGT. V gave up 7 bases and J gave up 5 bases, with 17 bases separating them. In nucleotides, the CDR3 is TGTGCCAGCAATGAGGCAGGGCATAGGACTGAAGCTTTCTTT. Residues: CASNEAGHRTEAFF.